This passage covers 17 T cell receptor beta chains from one sample sequenced in a study of T-cell memory formation after mild COVID-19. TCRdb processed the 5' RACE reads anew with MiXCR; each CDR3 protein has one entry. The profile shows approximately 570,000 distinct CDR3 sequences, about a sixth of them singletons. Sequencing used PBMCs or a T cell subset sorted from them (not recorded which). Receptors were obtained from an adult woman who had mild COVID-19 (a few samples of this study predate the infection). Cell type and time point are not known.

This clonotype was detected a few times. The gene calls are TRBV20-1 and TRBJ2-2; no clear D gene. The CDR3 loop spans 13 amino acids. Germline V lookup: CDR1 DFQATT, CDR2 SNEGSKA (reference sequence). The V gene lost 3 bases and the J gene lost 6 bases, with 11 bases spanning the gap. The CDR3 DNA is TGCAGTGCTAGCCGCCTCGATGCCGGGGAGCTGTTTTTT. As protein: CSASRLDAGELFF.

This rearrangement joins TRBV5-1 to TRBJ1-2, with a possible D match to TRBD1 (5 bases). The CDR3 extends over 17 amino acids. Germline V gene sequence: CDR1 SGHRS, CDR2 YFSETQ. V gave up 0 bases and J gave up 0 bases, with 15 bases separating them. The CDR3 DNA reads as TGCGCCAGCAGCTTGGGACAGATAGACCGACCTAACTATGGCTACACCTTC. This gives the protein CASSLGQIDRPNYGYTF.

The chain uses TRBV5-1 and TRBJ2-7; 7 nucleotides line up with TRBD2. Germline values: CDR1 SGHRS, CDR2 YFSETQ. CDR3 length: 14 amino acids. J gave up 3 bases and V 8 bases, and 11 bases lay outside the gene matches. CDR3 sequence (DNA): TGCGCCAGTAGCGTCTCTAGCGGAATCTACGAGCAGTACTTC. It specifies CASSVSSGIYEQYF. Based on the CDR3 plus reference TRBV5-1 and TRBJ2-7, the full variable domain is KAGVTQTPRYLIKTRGQQVTLSCSPISGHRSVSWYQQTPGQGLQFLFEYFSETQRNKGNFPGRFSGRQFSNSRSEMNVSTLELGDSALYLCASSVSSGIYEQYFGPGTRLTVT.

V gene TRBV27 combines with J gene TRBJ1-1; D possibly corresponds to TRBD1 (5 bases). Germline V gives CDR1 MNHEY, CDR2 SMNVEV (reference sequence). The CDR3 sequence is 13 residues long. The V end was cut by 4 bases, the J end by 8 bases, with 14 bases between. CDR3 in amino acids: CASSYSTAAEAFF. The CDR3 region has the DNA TGTGCCAGCAGTTATTCGACAGCAGCCGAAGCTTTCTTT.

This clonotype turned up a few times. This chain connects TRBV18 to TRBJ2-7; 9 positions match TRBD1. This CDR3 spans 16 amino acids. V gave up 2 bases and J gave up 6 bases; unmatched junction bases: 11. The germline V gene encodes CDR1 KGHSH and CDR2 LQKENI. DNA for the CDR3: TGTGCCAGCTCACCAATCATTGGACAGGGGCCATCCGAGCAGTACTTC. It yields the protein CASSPIIGQGPSEQYF. Filled out from reference TRBV18 and TRBJ2-7, the complete variable domain reads NAGVMQNPRHLVRRRGQEARLRCSPMKGHSHVYWYRQLPEEGLKFMVYLQKENIIDESGMPKERFSAEFPKEGPSILRIQQVVRGDSAAYFCASSPIIGQGPSEQYFGPGTRLTVT.

This clonotype has just a few counts. This sequence joins TRBV7-3 and TRBJ2-2; perhaps TRBD2 as D (7 bases). Trimming took 7 bases from V and 4 from J, leaving 16 bases between them. Germline V gene lookup returns CDR1 SGHTA and CDR2 FQGTGA. The CDR3 sequence is 15 residues long. The CDR3 region is CASTPAGAGTGELFF. CDR3 DNA: TGTGCCAGCACCCCGGCGGGGGCCGGCACCGGGGAGCTGTTTTTT.

This clonotype was detected once. J is TRBJ2-1 and V is TRBV5-1; 9 bases match TRBD1. The ends lost 4 bases at V and 6 bases at J; junction bases unmatched: 5. The germline V gene encodes CDR1 SGHRS and CDR2 YFSETQ. This CDR3 has 14 amino acids. The CDR3 spells CASSEGQGSNEQFF. In nucleotides, the CDR3 is TGCGCCAGCAGCGAAGGACAGGGGTCCAATGAGCAGTTCTTC.

This clonotype appeared a few times. V and J are TRBV5-1 and TRBJ2-7; 7 bases align to TRBD1. Germline values: CDR1 SGHRS, CDR2 YFSETQ. This CDR3 is 16 amino acids long. The J segment lost 0 bases and the V segment lost 4 bases, leaving 10 bases of the junction unmatched. The CDR3 coding sequence is TGCGCCAGCAGCACCCGGACAGGCGACAGCTCCTACGAGCAGTACTTC. This translates into CASSTRTGDSSYEQYF.

This clonotype was counted only a few times. V usage is TRBV13 and J usage is TRBJ2-2; 10 bases match TRBD2. CDR1 is PRHDT, CDR2 FYEKMQ, per germline (reference sequence). The CDR3 has 17 amino acids. With V trimmed by 4 bases and J by 1 base, 6 bases remained unmatched. The CDR3 sequence is CASSYSSGGVNTGELFF. The CDR3 nucleotides are TGTGCCAGCAGCTATTCTAGCGGGGGAGTGAACACCGGGGAGCTGTTTTTT.

This chain connects TRBV2 to TRBJ1-1; D not certain. This CDR3 contains 10 residues. Germline lookup yields CDR1 SNHLY and CDR2 FYNNEI. The V end lost 5 bases, the J end lost 6 bases, and 4 bases lay between the germline ends. CDR3 sequence reads: CASSLSEAFF. The CDR3 DNA sequence: TGTGCCAGCAGTCTATCTGAAGCTTTCTTT.

This chain joins TRBV4-1 and TRBJ2-2; 8 nucleotides align to TRBD1. From germline, CDR1 is MGHRA and CDR2 YSYEKL. The V and J ends lost 4 bases and 7 bases, in that order; junction bases with no gene match: 8. The CDR3 totals 15 residues. The CDR3 DNA follows: TGCGCCAGCAGCCCAGGGGGCAGTAGGGGCGGGGAGCTGTTTTTT. Amino acids: CASSPGGSRGGELFF.

The gene calls are TRBV7-3 and TRBJ2-3; no reliable D call. The CDR3 contains 15 residues. Germline assignment: CDR1 SGHTA and CDR2 FQGTGA. Between the trimmed V and J ends, which lost 0 bases and 3 bases, there was a span of 10 bases. The DNA for the CDR3 is TGTGCCAGCAGCTTAACTCCAGCTGGGACAGATACGCAGTATTTT. This translates into CASSLTPAGTDTQYF.

This clonotype occurred a few times. V is TRBV5-1 and J is TRBJ1-1; D is perhaps TRBD1 (6 bases). This CDR3 is 17 amino acids long. The V end was cut by 4 bases, the J end by 4 bases, with 23 bases between. Looked up from germline, CDR1 is SGHRS and CDR2 is YFSETQ. The DNA of the CDR3 is TGCGCCAGCAGCGAAAAACGGGGGCGATATAGTCGCACTGAAGCTTTCTTT. As protein: CASSEKRGRYSRTEAFF.

The rearrangement joins TRBV6-6 to TRBJ2-3; 11 bases agree with TRBD2. The germline gives CDR1 MNHNY, CDR2 SVGAGI (reference sequence). The CDR3 covers 18 residues. V shed 2 bases, J shed 1 base, and the junction held 8 bases outside the gene matches. CDR3 nucleotides: TGTGCCAGCAGTTACGGGTTAGCGGGGGGGATTCGCACAGATACGCAGTATTTT. Translation gives CASSYGLAGGIRTDTQYF.

The rearrangement links TRBV7-9 to TRBJ1-3, with unresolved D. The germline gives CDR1 SEHNR, CDR2 FQNEAQ (reference sequence). CDR3 length: 15 amino acids. The germline V and J ends were trimmed by 5 bases and 4 bases, with 15 bases remaining between them. CDR3 DNA: TGTGCCAGCAGCCCTCGGTGGAGGGTCGGAAACACCATATATTTT. Translation: CASSPRWRVGNTIYF.

This clonotype was seen a handful of times. The V gene is TRBV7-9, the J gene TRBJ2-7; no definite D call. The V gene's germline CDR1 is SEHNR and CDR2 FQNEAQ (reference sequence). This CDR3 region has 12 residues. With 5 bases removed from V and 3 bases from J, the gap between germline ends came to 8 bases. The CDR3 region is CASSMNSYEQYF. In DNA, the CDR3 is TGTGCCAGCAGCATGAACAGCTACGAGCAGTACTTC. Complete variable domain (other parts from reference TRBV7-9 and TRBJ2-7): DTGVSQNPRHKITKRGQNVTFRCDPISEHNRLYWYRQTLGQGPEFLTYFQNEAQLEKSRLLSDRFSAERPKGSFSTLEIQRTEQGDSAMYLCASSMNSYEQYFGPGTRLTVT.

The table lists this clonotype with a count of one. The chain joins TRBV5-6 to TRBJ2-7; 8 positions match TRBD1. Germline V gives CDR1 SGHDT, CDR2 YYEEEE. There are 15 residues in the CDR3. V shed 4 bases and J 1 base; nucleotides not matched to a gene: 7. The DNA of the CDR3 is TGTGCCAGCAGCGGCGACAGGGGCGGATCCTACGAGCAGTACTTC. It encodes CASSGDRGGSYEQYF.